This TCR beta chain was retrieved from a study of T cell responses to AZD1222 COVID-19 vaccine. Regarding the study as a whole: Dominant at 160-218 and 743-854, vaccine-associated CD4 TCRs also spanned spike. White British donors predominated, females outnumbered males, and clonal diversity was possibly underestimated.

This clone has a handful of counts. The target antigen is unknown. The method was immunoSEQ multiplex PCR; TCRdb's version includes in-frame clones alone and lacks a portion of them. The repertoire holds tens of thousands of clones, around 82% seen once, with around 5% in the top ten. Sample: peripheral blood, taken on day 0 of AZD1222 vaccination. The source of this sequence is an adult in good health.

CDR3 sequence: CASRPRTAINQPQHF. As DNA, the CDR3 is TGTGCCAGCAGACCCAGGACGGCAATCAATCAGCCCCAGCATTTT. This chain uses TRBV6-5 with TRBJ1-5; D is unclear. V shed 6 bases and J shed 3 bases, with 15 bases lying between them. CDR1 and CDR2 from the germline V gene are MNHEY and SVGAGI. The CDR3 is made up of 15 amino acids.